What follows is one TCR beta chain and its context. Deletions cut 7 bases from V and 6 bases from J, with 15 bases between. Germline lookup yields CDR1 PRHDT and CDR2 FYEKMQ (reference sequence). The CDR3 covers 13 residues. This entry belongs to a study of blood T cells in healthy people across ages. A second PCR of roughly 7 to 11 cycles used a sample-barcoded 5' primer and a J-beta primer mix. TCRdb used MiXCR to reprocess the 5' RACE reads, holding one entry per CDR3 protein. The data hold about a million distinct CDR3 sequences, with 51% observed a single time. Each donor had around 9.8 milliliters of peripheral blood drawn.

The sequence was obtained from a woman aged 55-70 years in good health. The sequencing input was blood. The chain employs TRBV13 and TRBJ1-1; possible D gene TRBD1, 6 bases. CDR3 coding DNA: TGTGCCAGCACGGGGGGCATGGTACCTGAAGCTTTCTTT. Amino acids: CASTGGMVPEAFF.